This T cell receptor (beta chain) came from a study of T cells in Graves' hyperthyroidism and ophthalmopathy. Study overall: Peripheral blood was collected at initial diagnosis, before any treatment.

Details on this clonotype: Its antigen remains unknown.

The CDR3 extends over 16 amino acids. Germline lookup yields CDR1 MNHEY and CDR2 SVGAGI. Trimming cost V 0 bases and J 7 bases, with 18 bases left between them. RNA transcripts yielded amplified TCR beta CDR3 regions. Using the HTBI primer set, a first-round RT-PCR was run on the TCR CDR3. TCRdb reprocessed the multiplex PCR reads with MiXCR, giving one entry per CDR3 protein. Here the sample spans 700,000 to 850,000 distinct CDR3 sequences, approximately 40% being singletons. Those with hyperthyroidism were 18 to 65 years old, newly diagnosed, and ill for under 2 months. Exclusion of a patient resulted from uncontrolled infection, other autoimmune disease, pregnancy or lactation. Findings and limits, study-wide: Clonotypes that were expanded in thyroid above 0.001 mostly appeared in blood too.

The clonotype was recovered from a middle-aged woman with Graves' hyperthyroidism. The rearrangement links TRBV6-5 to TRBJ1-1; D is perhaps TRBD1 (6 bases). The sequenced sample consisted of blood. CDR3 DNA sequence: TGTGCCAGCAGTTACTCGAGCGGGGGGGCACAGTTTGAAGCTTTCTTT. It yields the protein CASSYSSGGAQFEAFF.